Described below is a single T cell receptor (beta chain) sequence and its context. No antigen is known for it. The time point: persistent/refractory GD, antithyroid drugs over 5 years with positive TRAb. The TCR library was prepared using RNA isolated from PBMCs. Around 9 milliliters of peripheral blood were drawn into EDTA tubes. This sample stems from a study of regulatory T cells in long-lasting Graves disease. The study's findings and limits: Persistent Graves' patients possessed reduced TCR diversity relative to recently diagnosed ones. Under persistent disease, TRBV28, TRBJ1-2 and TRBJ2-5 were used preferentially. Accuracy may have been reduced by the small sample size.

V lost 1 base and J 4 bases, leaving 11 bases between the germline ends. Germline CDR1 SGHVS, CDR2 FNYEAQ. The CDR3 length is 16 residues. Assembly of TCR beta libraries relied on iRepertoire HTBI primers together with Arm-PCR of CDR3 regions. TCRdb called the multiplex PCR reads again in MiXCR, with one record for every CDR3 protein. The table has over 300,000 distinct CDR3 sequences, 15% to 20% seen once. This clonotype was obtained from a female donor with Graves disease. The sample was peripheral blood mononuclear cells (PBMCs), taken when the disease was refractory, from a patient treated with antithyroid drugs. The rearrangement links TRBV7-6 to TRBJ2-6, with D unclear. For the CDR3, the DNA is TGTGCCAGCAGCTTAGAAGGGTCTGGGGGGGCCAACGTCCTGACTTTC. It translates to CASSLEGSGGANVLTF.